Listed below are T cell receptor beta chains from one sample, sequenced in a study of Graves' ophthalmopathy and Graves' hyperthyroidism. TCRdb recomputed calls from the multiplex PCR reads with MiXCR, one row per CDR3 protein. Found here are 200,000 to 250,000 distinct CDR3 sequences, roughly 21% of them singletons; the top ten hold roughly 44%. The sequencing input was peripheral blood. The receptors here all came from a woman between 50 and 59 years old with Graves' ophthalmopathy. Both conserved end residues are part of each CDR3. D genes are given only for firm matches. Clone size is not always given. Where it is, it says once, few, many or a class for expanded clones.

j_call: TRBJ2-2
clone_size: .
v_call: TRBV5-5
d_call: .
cdr3_aa: CASSEHRAVGELFF
cdr3_nt: TGTGCCAGCAGCGAGCACAGGGCGGTCGGGGAGCTGTTTTTT

j_call: TRBJ1-3
clone_size: many
v_call: TRBV30
d_call: TRBD1
cdr3_aa: CAWGAGGGNTIYF
cdr3_nt: TGTGCCTGGGGGGCAGGGGGAGGAAACACCATATATTTT

j_call: TRBJ2-7
clone_size: many
v_call: TRBV9
d_call: .
cdr3_aa: CASSPGDLAHEQYF
cdr3_nt: TGTGCCAGCAGCCCTGGCGATCTAGCCCACGAGCAGTACTTC

j_call: TRBJ2-7
clone_size: .
v_call: TRBV3-1
d_call: .
cdr3_aa: CASSQDVGISGPSYEQYF
cdr3_nt: TGTGCCAGCAGCCAAGATGTGGGTATATCGGGACCATCCTACGAGCAGTACTTC

j_call: TRBJ1-3
clone_size: many
v_call: TRBV6-5
d_call: .
cdr3_aa: CASSWGQQAGRNTIYF
cdr3_nt: TGTGCCAGCAGTTGGGGACAACAGGCTGGTCGAAACACCATATATTTT

j_call: TRBJ1-5
clone_size: .
v_call: TRBV12-3/TRBV12-4
d_call: .
cdr3_aa: CASSLAARDGRPQHF
cdr3_nt: TGTGCCAGCAGTTTAGCAGCCCGGGATGGGAGGCCCCAGCATTTT

j_call: TRBJ2-7
clone_size: many
v_call: TRBV6-5
d_call: TRBD1
cdr3_aa: CASRRQGVQYF
cdr3_nt: TGTGCCAGCAGGAGACAGGGAGTGCAGTACTTC

j_call: TRBJ1-2
clone_size: many
v_call: TRBV18
d_call: TRBD1
cdr3_aa: CASSPPLQTGGPGYTF
cdr3_nt: TGTGCCAGCTCACCACCTCTACAGACAGGGGGCCCGGGCTACACCTTC

j_call: TRBJ1-3
clone_size: many
v_call: TRBV9
d_call: .
cdr3_aa: CASSRQIQGQDTIYF
cdr3_nt: TGTGCCAGCAGCCGACAGATTCAGGGACAAGACACCATATATTTT

j_call: TRBJ2-7
clone_size: many
v_call: TRBV19
d_call: .
cdr3_aa: CASSQWGQTYEQYF
cdr3_nt: TGTGCCAGTAGCCAATGGGGCCAAACCTACGAGCAGTACTTC

j_call: TRBJ1-2
clone_size: .
v_call: TRBV7-9
d_call: .
cdr3_aa: CASSFRGPDYGYTF
cdr3_nt: TGTGCCAGCAGCTTCAGGGGCCCAGACTATGGCTACACCTTC

j_call: TRBJ1-6
clone_size: many
v_call: TRBV27
d_call: .
cdr3_aa: CASSPKQAVSPLHF
cdr3_nt: TGTGCCAGCAGCCCTAAGCAGGCGGTCTCACCCCTCCACTTT

j_call: TRBJ1-1
clone_size: many
v_call: TRBV18
d_call: .
cdr3_aa: CASSLTPAMNTEAFF
cdr3_nt: TGTGCCAGCTCACTCACCCCGGCCATGAACACTGAAGCTTTCTTT

j_call: TRBJ2-7
clone_size: many
v_call: TRBV12-3/TRBV12-4
d_call: TRBD1
cdr3_aa: CASSLKDRGPYEQYF
cdr3_nt: TGTGCCAGCAGTTTGAAGGACAGGGGACCCTACGAGCAGTACTTC

j_call: TRBJ2-7
clone_size: many
v_call: TRBV5-1
d_call: .
cdr3_aa: CASSYSLASSYEQYF
cdr3_nt: TGCGCCAGCTCGTACTCGCTAGCGAGCTCCTACGAGCAGTACTTC

j_call: TRBJ2-2
clone_size: many
v_call: TRBV7-2
d_call: TRBD2
cdr3_aa: CASTRTSGSWGELFF
cdr3_nt: TGTGCCAGCACCAGGACTAGCGGGAGTTGGGGGGAGCTGTTTTTT

j_call: TRBJ1-6
clone_size: many
v_call: TRBV4-2
d_call: TRBD1
cdr3_aa: CASSQAQGERRSPLHF
cdr3_nt: TGTGCCAGCAGCCAAGCTCAGGGGGAAAGGAGATCACCCCTCCACTTT

j_call: TRBJ2-5
clone_size: many
v_call: TRBV2
d_call: .
cdr3_aa: CASRMTVGETQYF
cdr3_nt: TGTGCCAGCAGGATGACCGTCGGGGAGACCCAGTACTTC

j_call: TRBJ2-7
clone_size: many
v_call: TRBV20-1
d_call: TRBD1
cdr3_aa: CSARVPTGGSYEQYF
cdr3_nt: TGCAGTGCTAGAGTCCCGACAGGGGGCTCCTACGAGCAGTACTTC

j_call: TRBJ1-5
clone_size: many
v_call: TRBV30
d_call: .
cdr3_aa: CAWSGGLGGQPQHF
cdr3_nt: TGTGCCTGGAGTGGCGGGCTCGGTGGACAGCCCCAGCATTTT

j_call: TRBJ1-1
clone_size: few
v_call: TRBV9
d_call: TRBD1
cdr3_aa: CASSESGTAIMNTEAFF
cdr3_nt: TGTGCCAGCAGCGAATCCGGGACAGCCATTATGAACACTGAAGCTTTCTTT

j_call: TRBJ2-2
clone_size: many
v_call: TRBV19
d_call: .
cdr3_aa: CASSISRHTGELFF
cdr3_nt: TGTGCCAGTAGTATAAGTCGGCACACCGGGGAGCTGTTTTTT

j_call: TRBJ2-3
clone_size: .
v_call: TRBV5-4
d_call: TRBD2
cdr3_aa: CASSLGSGLAGADTQYF
cdr3_nt: TGTGCCAGCAGCTTGGGGTCCGGACTAGCGGGGGCAGATACGCAGTATTTT

j_call: TRBJ1-5
clone_size: many
v_call: TRBV2
d_call: .
cdr3_aa: CASSEALVGLNQPQHF
cdr3_nt: TGTGCCAGCAGTGAAGCGCTTGTGGGTTTAAATCAGCCCCAGCATTTT

j_call: TRBJ2-2
clone_size: many
v_call: TRBV9
d_call: .
cdr3_aa: CASSETLLSSGELFF
cdr3_nt: TGTGCCAGCAGCGAGACTCTCCTATCCTCCGGGGAGCTGTTTTTT

j_call: TRBJ2-7
clone_size: .
v_call: TRBV6-2/TRBV6-3
d_call: .
cdr3_aa: CASSGPSPSYEQYF
cdr3_nt: TGTGCCAGCAGTGGTCCGTCCCCTTCCTACGAGCAGTACTTC

j_call: TRBJ2-3
clone_size: many
v_call: TRBV11-1
d_call: TRBD2
cdr3_aa: CASSRLAGDTDTQYF
cdr3_nt: TGTGCCAGCAGCCGACTAGCGGGAGATACAGATACGCAGTATTTT

j_call: TRBJ1-5
clone_size: many
v_call: TRBV6-1
d_call: .
cdr3_aa: CASSISPNQPQHF
cdr3_nt: TGTGCCAGCAGCATAAGCCCCAATCAGCCCCAGCATTTT

j_call: TRBJ1-5
clone_size: few
v_call: TRBV12-3/TRBV12-4
d_call: .
cdr3_aa: CASNQGGSGQPQHF
cdr3_nt: TGTGCCAGCAACCAAGGGGGATCAGGTCAGCCCCAGCATTTT

j_call: TRBJ2-3
clone_size: .
v_call: TRBV7-2
d_call: .
cdr3_aa: CASSSLFSTDTQYF
cdr3_nt: TGTGCCAGCAGCTCCCTTTTTAGCACAGATACGCAGTATTTT

j_call: TRBJ2-7
clone_size: many
v_call: TRBV20-1
d_call: .
cdr3_aa: CSARSPGGDSYEQYF
cdr3_nt: TGCAGTGCTAGATCGCCGGGGGGCGACTCCTACGAGCAGTACTTC

j_call: TRBJ2-5
clone_size: few
v_call: TRBV11-3
d_call: TRBD1
cdr3_aa: CASSKGGTQETQYF
cdr3_nt: TGTGCCAGCAGCAAAGGGGGCACACAAGAGACCCAGTACTTC

j_call: TRBJ1-5
clone_size: many
v_call: TRBV27
d_call: .
cdr3_aa: CASSLNAGDSNQPQHF
cdr3_nt: TGTGCCAGCAGTTTAAACGCAGGGGACAGCAATCAGCCCCAGCATTTT

j_call: TRBJ2-3
clone_size: .
v_call: TRBV6-2/TRBV6-3
d_call: .
cdr3_aa: CASRASTDTQYF
cdr3_nt: TGTGCCAGCAGGGCGAGCACAGATACGCAGTATTTT

j_call: TRBJ2-7
clone_size: .
v_call: TRBV18
d_call: .
cdr3_aa: CASSPGPGEQYF
cdr3_nt: TGTGCCAGCTCACCCGGGCCGGGGGAGCAGTACTTC

j_call: TRBJ2-2
clone_size: many
v_call: TRBV24-1
d_call: TRBD1
cdr3_aa: CATSDSGRGHGGELFF
cdr3_nt: TGTGCCACCAGTGATTCAGGCAGGGGGCACGGCGGGGAGCTGTTTTTT

j_call: TRBJ2-7
clone_size: many
v_call: TRBV29-1
d_call: .
cdr3_aa: CSARGEGYEQYF
cdr3_nt: TGCAGCGCCAGGGGGGAGGGTTACGAGCAGTACTTC

j_call: TRBJ2-3
clone_size: many
v_call: TRBV10-3
d_call: .
cdr3_aa: CASRNGHTDTQYF
cdr3_nt: TGTGCCAGCCGAAACGGACACACAGATACGCAGTATTTT

j_call: TRBJ2-7
clone_size: many
v_call: TRBV7-8
d_call: .
cdr3_aa: CASSLETGTYEQYF
cdr3_nt: TGTGCCAGCAGCTTAGAGACGGGGACCTACGAGCAGTACTTC

j_call: TRBJ2-2
clone_size: many
v_call: TRBV10-3
d_call: .
cdr3_aa: CATTSSGANTGELFF
cdr3_nt: TGTGCCACCACTAGTTCGGGAGCGAACACCGGGGAGCTGTTTTTT

j_call: TRBJ2-7
clone_size: many
v_call: TRBV7-6
d_call: TRBD2
cdr3_aa: CASSAPWSGSSNAEQYF
cdr3_nt: TGTGCCAGCAGCGCACCTTGGAGCGGGAGCTCCAACGCCGAGCAGTACTTC

j_call: TRBJ2-7
clone_size: many
v_call: TRBV7-2
d_call: TRBD2
cdr3_aa: CASSPSGSPYEQYF
cdr3_nt: TGTGCCAGCAGCCCTAGCGGCTCCCCCTACGAGCAGTACTTC

j_call: TRBJ2-2
clone_size: large
v_call: TRBV28
d_call: TRBD2
cdr3_aa: CASSPTSASGELFF
cdr3_nt: TGTGCCAGCAGTCCGACTAGCGCGTCCGGGGAGCTGTTTTTT

j_call: TRBJ1-2
clone_size: many
v_call: TRBV4-2
d_call: .
cdr3_aa: CASSHADRHGYTF
cdr3_nt: TGTGCCAGCAGCCACGCCGACAGGCATGGCTACACCTTC

j_call: TRBJ1-3
clone_size: many
v_call: TRBV20-1
d_call: .
cdr3_aa: CSARVRGWDPFKSGNTIYF
cdr3_nt: TGCAGTGCTAGAGTCCGAGGGTGGGACCCCTTTAAGTCCGGAAACACCATATATTTT

j_call: TRBJ1-3
clone_size: many
v_call: TRBV5-1
d_call: .
cdr3_aa: CASSLVPGTSGNTIYF
cdr3_nt: TGCGCCAGCAGCTTGGTACCAGGGACCTCTGGAAACACCATATATTTT

j_call: TRBJ1-2
clone_size: .
v_call: TRBV28
d_call: .
cdr3_aa: CASSRFERYGYTF
cdr3_nt: TGTGCCAGCAGTCGTTTCGAGCGGTATGGCTACACCTTC

j_call: TRBJ2-4
clone_size: few
v_call: TRBV18
d_call: .
cdr3_aa: CASSPPDSPGDIQYF
cdr3_nt: TGTGCCAGCTCACCACCGGACTCCCCCGGGGACATTCAGTACTTC

j_call: TRBJ1-3
clone_size: .
v_call: TRBV20-1
d_call: .
cdr3_aa: CSARVGGSGNTIYF
cdr3_nt: TGCAGTGCTAGAGTTGGGGGGTCTGGAAACACCATATATTTT

j_call: TRBJ2-6
clone_size: many
v_call: TRBV24-1
d_call: .
cdr3_aa: CATSDKFQGGAGANVLTF
cdr3_nt: TGTGCCACCAGTGACAAATTTCAGGGGGGCGCTGGGGCCAACGTCCTGACTTTC